The clone carrying this T cell receptor beta chain showed up just a few times. Per the study methods: It was from reference gene primer amplification that nucleated cell counts were estimated. Method: immunoSEQ multiplex PCR; TCRdb's copy keeps in-frame clones and lacks some. The D gene and trimming were derived from the DNA, and the V and J assignments and clone size from that table. The repertoire consists of tens of thousands of clones, with roughly four fifths occurring once and the leading ten covering around 7.2%. This sample was taken from a study of blood T cell repertoires in COVID-19. Study summary: The origin of the acute and convalescent COVID-19 samples was the United States, Italy and Spain. Nucleic acid was either cDNA or gDNA, and it came from T cells, B-cell-depleted T cells, or PBMCs.

CDR1 is SGHTA and CDR2 is FQGTGA in the germline V gene. There are 15 residues in the CDR3. V was trimmed by 1 base and J by 2 bases, leaving 12 bases between them. The V and J genes are TRBV7-3 and TRBJ2-7; the D gene is possibly TRBD1 (6 bases). The receptor's source is a human donor in a cohort sampled during active COVID-19. Sequenced material: peripheral blood. The DNA of the CDR3 is TGTGCCAGCAGCTTAAGGGCAGGGGTTGCCTACGAGCAGTACTTC. It is translated as CASSLRAGVAYEQYF.